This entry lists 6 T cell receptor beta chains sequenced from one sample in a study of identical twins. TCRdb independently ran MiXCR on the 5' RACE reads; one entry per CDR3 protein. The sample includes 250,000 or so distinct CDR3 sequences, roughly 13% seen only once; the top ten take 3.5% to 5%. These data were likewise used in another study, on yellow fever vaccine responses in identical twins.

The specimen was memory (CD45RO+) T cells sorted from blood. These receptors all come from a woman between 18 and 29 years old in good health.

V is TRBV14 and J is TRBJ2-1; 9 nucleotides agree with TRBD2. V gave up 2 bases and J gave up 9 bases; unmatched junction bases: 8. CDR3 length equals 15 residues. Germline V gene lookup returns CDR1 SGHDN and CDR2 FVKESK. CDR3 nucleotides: TGTGCCAGCAGCCAATCCGGACTAGCGACGACTGAGCAGTTCTTC. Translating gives CASSQSGLATTEQFF.

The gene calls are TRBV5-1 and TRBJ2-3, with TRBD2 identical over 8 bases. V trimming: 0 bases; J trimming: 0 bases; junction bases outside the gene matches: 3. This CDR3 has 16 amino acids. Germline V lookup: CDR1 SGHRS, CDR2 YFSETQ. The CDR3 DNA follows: TGCGCCAGCAGCTTGGAGTCTAGCGGGAGCACAGATACGCAGTATTTT. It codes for CASSLESSGSTDTQYF.

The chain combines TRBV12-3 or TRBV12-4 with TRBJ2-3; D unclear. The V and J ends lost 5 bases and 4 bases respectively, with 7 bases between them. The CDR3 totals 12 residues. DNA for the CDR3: TGTGCCAGCAGTGGCCGCTCAGATACGCAGTATTTT. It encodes CASSGRSDTQYF.

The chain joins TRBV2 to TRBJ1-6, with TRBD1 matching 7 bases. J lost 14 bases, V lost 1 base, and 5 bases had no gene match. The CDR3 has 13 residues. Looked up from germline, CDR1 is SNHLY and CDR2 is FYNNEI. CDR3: CASSEVGRGALHF. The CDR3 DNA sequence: TGTGCCAGCAGTGAAGTCGGCAGGGGGGCCCTCCACTTT.

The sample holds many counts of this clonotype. In DNA, the CDR3 is TGTGCCAGCAGCGACGACACCGACTATGGCTACACCTTC. Protein: CASSDDTDYGYTF. V gene TRBV7-6 combines with J gene TRBJ1-2; D is ambiguous. The CDR3 consists of 13 residues. Between the trimmed V and J ends, which lost 5 bases and 3 bases, there was a span of 10 bases. Germline loops: CDR1 SGHVS, CDR2 FNYEAQ. The complete variable domain, with remaining parts taken from reference TRBV7-6 and TRBJ1-2, reads GAGVSQSPRYKVTKRGQDVALRCDPISGHVSLYWYRQALGQGPEFLTYFNYEAQQDKSGLPNDRFSAERPEGSISTLTIQRTEQRDSAMYRCASSDDTDYGYTFGSGTRLTVV.

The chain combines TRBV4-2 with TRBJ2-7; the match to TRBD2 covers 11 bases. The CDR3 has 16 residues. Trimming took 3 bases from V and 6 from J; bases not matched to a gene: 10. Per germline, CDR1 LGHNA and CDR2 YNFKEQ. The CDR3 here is CASSQGTSGGLGEQYF. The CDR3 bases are TGTGCCAGCAGCCAGGGGACTAGCGGAGGGCTCGGCGAGCAGTACTTC.